Given below is one T cell receptor beta chain in context. Its antigen is unidentified. CD45RO/CCR7/CD25/CD127/CD95/CD27 separated CD4+ naive, central memory, regulatory and stem cell-like memory cells by sorting. This entry is derived from a study of beta chain features in type 1 diabetes. Overall study findings and caveats: Cells with high TCR expression could be over-represented by cDNA sequencing. For patients, the naive, central memory and Treg TCRB repertoires appeared more alike than for healthy donors.

Investigators reverse transcribed all isolated RNA, so they sequenced expressed TCRB transcripts. Around 4 million reads per sample were averaged for naive, central memory and regulatory samples. The repertoire was sequenced with immunoSEQ multiplex PCR; TCRdb's copy has only in-frame clones and lacks some. The table records 250,000 or so clones, approximately 70% of them present only once. Germline lookup yields CDR1 GTSNPN and CDR2 SVGIG (reference sequence). The V end lost 3 bases, the J end lost 3 bases, and 8 bases lay between the germline ends. The length of the CDR3 is 12 residues. The J gene is TRBJ2-5, the V gene TRBV30; tentatively, D is TRBD1 (5 bases). Sequences were obtained from naive CD4+ T cells from blood. The receptor's source is a man under 40 in good health. The CDR3 nucleotides are TGTGCCTGGAGCAGGGTTGAAGAGACCCAGTACTTC. Protein: CAWSRVEETQYF.